This T cell receptor beta chain was sequenced during a study of blood T cell repertoires in COVID-19. Sequencing was performed with immunoSEQ multiplex PCR; in TCRdb, only in-frame clones are kept and a portion is missing. This sample has 150,000 to 200,000 clones, with over 75% found just once. With V trimmed by 2 bases and J by 6 bases, 2 bases remained unmatched. Germline CDR1 is ENHRY and CDR2 is SYGVKD. The CDR3 runs to 14 residues. This sequence originates from a woman younger than 35 who had recovered from COVID-19. This chain joins TRBV10-3 and TRBJ2-3, with TRBD1 identical over 10 bases. Source material: PBMCs or T cells enriched from blood (not recorded which). CDR3: CAISEGQGGDTQYF. For the CDR3, the DNA is TGTGCCATCAGTGAGGGACAGGGGGGGGATACGCAGTATTTT.